The source of this TCR beta chain is a study of cytotoxic CD8 clonotypes in ibrutinib-treated CLL. TCRdb keeps only in-frame clones here, not all; method: immunoSEQ multiplex PCR. Among over 45,000 clones listed, roughly 50% were seen once. The CDR3 consists of 16 residues. V lost 5 bases and J lost 3, with 19 bases in between. CDR1 LNHDA and CDR2 SQIVND come from the germline V gene (reference sequence). This clone was picked up many times. V is TRBV19 and J is TRBJ1-2; D is unresolved. The source of this sequence is a human donor with chronic lymphocytic leukemia. The sample in question was PBMCs, obtained after 24 months of ibrutinib treatment. The CDR3 nucleotides read TGTGCCAGTAGTCCAAGAGGCAGGCAAGTCTACTATGGCTACACCTTC. This gives the protein CASSPRGRQVYYGYTF.